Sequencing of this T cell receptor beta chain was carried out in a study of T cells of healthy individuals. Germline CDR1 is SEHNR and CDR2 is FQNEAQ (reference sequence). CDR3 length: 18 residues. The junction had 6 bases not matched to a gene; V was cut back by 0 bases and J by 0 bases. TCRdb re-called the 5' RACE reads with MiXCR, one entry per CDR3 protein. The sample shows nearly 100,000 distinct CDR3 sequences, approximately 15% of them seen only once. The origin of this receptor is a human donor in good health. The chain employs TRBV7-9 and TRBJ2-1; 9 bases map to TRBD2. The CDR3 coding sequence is TGTGCCAGCAGCTTAGCGGACCATAGCGGGAGCTCCTACAATGAGCAGTTCTTC. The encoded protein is CASSLADHSGSSYNEQFF.